These 17 T cell receptor beta chains came from one sample sequenced in a study of cytomegalovirus exposure and HLA in healthy donors. The protocol was immunoSEQ multiplex PCR, while the TCRdb copy is restricted to in-frame clones and leaves out a portion. The sample consists of roughly 120,000 clones, approximately 87% of them appearing once. The sample consisted of PBMCs. These receptors were collected from a woman between 18 and 29 years old in good health and CMV-seropositive.

The chain joins TRBV5-6 to TRBJ1-4, with TRBD1 identical over 7 bases. Germline-derived CDR1 and CDR2 are SGHDT and YYEEEE. V was pared by 4 bases and J by 7 bases, with 7 bases of the junction left unmatched. This CDR3 region has 14 residues. The CDR3 nucleotides read TGTGCCAGCAGCCAGACAGGGTTAGGTGAAAAACTGTTTTTT. This encodes CASSQTGLGEKLFF.

The chain uses TRBV7-2 and TRBJ1-2, with 7 bases fitting TRBD1. Germline lookup yields CDR1 SGHTA and CDR2 FQGNSA. The J segment lost 1 base and the V segment lost 6 bases, leaving 8 bases of the junction unmatched. CDR3 length equals 15 residues. DNA of the CDR3: TGTGCCAGCAGAGCAGACAGGGCTTTTAACTATGGCTACACCTTC. This codes for CASRADRAFNYGYTF.

This chain links TRBV5-6 with TRBJ1-2; D is possibly TRBD1 (5 bases). The CDR3 has 11 amino acids. Germline lookup yields CDR1 SGHDT and CDR2 YYEEEE. Trimming shortened V by 4 bases and J by 8 bases, and 9 bases separated the two germline ends. The DNA for the CDR3 is TGTGCCAGCAGCCGTAGGGGCGGCTACACCTTC. Translation: CASSRRGGYTF.

Relative to its sample, this clone is medium-sized. The chain is built from TRBV19 and TRBJ2-2; the D is unclear. CDR3 length: 16 amino acids. Germline values: CDR1 LNHDA, CDR2 SQIVND (reference sequence). The V end was cut by 5 bases, the J end by 0 bases, with 13 bases between. CDR3 sequence reads: CASSPQPRPNTGELFF. The CDR3 DNA sequence: TGTGCCAGTAGTCCACAGCCCCGTCCGAACACCGGGGAGCTGTTTTTT.

The chain carries TRBV11-2 and TRBJ2-5, with 9 bases that match TRBD2. Germline V gene sequence: CDR1 SGHAT, CDR2 FQNNGV. V lost 7 bases and J lost 1; bases outside the gene matches: 19. This CDR3 region has 19 residues. The CDR3 here is CASTSSRSLAGWGQETQYF. CDR3 nucleotide sequence: TGTGCCAGCACCTCCTCCCGGTCCCTAGCGGGATGGGGCCAAGAGACCCAGTACTTC.

The rearrangement links TRBV19 to TRBJ1-1, with 9 bases that match TRBD1. Looked up from germline, CDR1 is LNHDA and CDR2 is SQIVND (reference sequence). The CDR3 has 15 residues. Unmatched junction bases numbered 9, after V lost 5 bases and J lost 5 bases. CDR3 in amino acids: CASSRRQGVRTEAFF. In DNA form, the CDR3 reads TGTGCCAGTAGTCGTAGACAGGGGGTTAGAACTGAAGCTTTCTTT. Full variable domain (outside the CDR3, taken from reference TRBV19 and TRBJ1-1): DGGITQSPKYLFRKEGQNVTLSCEQNLNHDAMYWYRQDPGQGLRLIYYSQIVNDFQKGDIAEGYSVSREKKESFPLTVTSAQKNPTAFYLCASSRRQGVRTEAFFGQGTRLTVV.

As for this clone: An end of the junction differs from the germline gene, which may be a read error. The rearrangement joins TRBV7-7 to TRBJ1-2, with TRBD1 matching 11 bases. The CDR3 length is 18 residues. Germline values: CDR1 SSHAT, CDR2 FNYEAQ (reference sequence). CDR3 DNA: TGTGCTAGCAGCTTAGGGTGTGGGGGGACAGGGGGTAACTATGGCTACACCTTC. Protein product: CASSLGCGGTGGNYGYTF.

The J gene is TRBJ2-1, the V gene TRBV29-1; D unresolved. V was cut by 4 bases and J by 7 bases, with 8 bases left in between. The CDR3 consists of 11 residues. CDR1 SQVTM and CDR2 ANQGSEA come from the germline V gene. The CDR3 nucleotides are TGCAGCGTTGTCGTAGTGAATGAGCAGTTCTTC. Residues: CSVVVVNEQFF.

Here the CDR3 reads CASSLTLSGGWEGQYF. CDR3 nucleotide sequence: TGTGCCAGCAGCCTAACCCTAAGCGGGGGTTGGGAAGGGCAGTATTTT. The gene calls are TRBV9 and TRBJ2-3; 8 bases map to TRBD2. The CDR3 totals 16 residues. V gave up 4 bases and J gave up 11 bases; unmatched junction bases: 18. Germline V gene lookup returns CDR1 SGDLS and CDR2 YYNGEE.

The genes are TRBV11-2 and TRBJ2-7, with D perhaps TRBD2 (5 bases). Germline-derived CDR1 and CDR2 are SGHAT and FQNNGV. The CDR3 spans 13 residues. The V end lost 5 bases, the J end lost 7 bases, and 15 bases lay between the germline ends. The CDR3 DNA sequence: TGTGCCAGCAGCGAGGGTGGGGTCGGGGAGCAGTACTTC. This sequence encodes CASSEGGVGEQYF.

This chain links TRBV27 with TRBJ2-5; D ambiguous. The CDR3 spans 14 residues. Germline lookup yields CDR1 MNHEY and CDR2 SMNVEV (reference sequence). V dropped 5 bases and J dropped 2 bases, with 12 bases sitting between them. The CDR3 nucleotides read TGTGCCAGCAGTCCCCCGCTAGTACAAGAGACCCAGTACTTC. This translates into CASSPPLVQETQYF.

This clone appeared once. This chain joins TRBV7-8 and TRBJ2-4; TRBD1 matches at 9 bases. This CDR3 spans 15 amino acids. V shed 1 base and J 4 bases; nucleotides not matched to a gene: 2. Germline V CDR1 and CDR2: SGHVS, FQNEAQ. The CDR3 spells CASSLVGTGKNIQYF. Written as DNA, the CDR3 is TGTGCCAGCAGCTTAGTTGGGACAGGGAAAAACATTCAGTACTTC.

The CDR3 here is CASSRRTGDGYTF. CDR3 nucleotides: TGTGCCAGCAGTCGCCGGACAGGGGATGGCTACACCTTC. The gene calls are TRBV28 and TRBJ1-2; 9 positions agree with TRBD1. The CDR3 sequence is 13 residues long. Germline CDR1 reads MDHEN; CDR2 reads SYDVKM. V trimming: 5 bases; J trimming: 6 bases; junction bases outside the gene matches: 4.

The chain carries TRBV5-6 and TRBJ2-3; D call uncertain. Germline values: CDR1 SGHDT, CDR2 YYEEEE. Trimming left V 0 bases short and J 1 base short, with 9 bases between. The CDR3 consists of 15 residues. Here the CDR3 reads CASSLGYRGTDTQYF. CDR3 bases: TGTGCCAGCAGCTTGGGTTATCGTGGCACAGATACGCAGTATTTT.

The chain uses TRBV2 and TRBJ1-1; 7 bases match TRBD1. V dropped 8 bases and J dropped 0; count of bases not matched to a gene: 6. Per germline, CDR1 SNHLY and CDR2 FYNNEI. This CDR3 comprises 14 residues. The chain's CDR3 is CASGYRGMNTEAFF. The CDR3 nucleotides are TGTGCCAGCGGGTACAGGGGCATGAACACTGAAGCTTTCTTT. The whole variable domain, remainder taken from reference TRBV2 and TRBJ1-1, is EPEVTQTPSHQVTQMGQEVILRCVPISNHLYFYWYRQILGQKVEFLVSFYNNEISEKSEIFDDQFSVERPDGSNFTLKIRSTKLEDSAMYFCASGYRGMNTEAFFGQGTRLTVV.

The V gene is TRBV5-4, the J gene TRBJ1-1; 7 bases align to TRBD1. The junction had 14 bases not matched to a gene; V was cut back by 3 bases and J by 0 bases. The CDR3 has 18 residues. Germline V gives CDR1 SGHNT, CDR2 YYREEE (reference sequence). The CDR3 protein is CASSSNVDRRTMNTEAFF. CDR3 nucleotides: TGTGCCAGCAGCTCAAACGTGGACAGGCGGACCATGAACACTGAAGCTTTCTTT.

The chain joins TRBV4-2 to TRBJ2-5; 7 bases match TRBD1. The CDR3 is 15 residues long. CDR1 is LGHNA and CDR2 is YNFKEQ in the germline V gene. Unmatched junction bases numbered 12, after V lost 2 bases and J lost 9 bases. This CDR3 is CASSQTTGVAPPQYF. As DNA, the CDR3 is TGTGCCAGCAGCCAAACTACAGGGGTCGCTCCCCCCCAGTACTTC.